The sequence of this T cell receptor beta chain was determined in a study of tumour-infiltrating T cells in Burkitt lymphoma (dated by TCRdb to 2020 to 2021). Turning to the overall study: The Burkitt lymphoma cohort included around 83 patients and covered every epidemiological subtype of the disease. Clinical outcome was correlated with TCR repertoire data, and overall and progression-free survival were found to be predicted by productive clonality independently of established prognosticators, including age at diagnosis.

On this clone itself: Its antigen specificity is not known. Base-call qualities are not available, and no considerably larger clone is one nucleotide away.

Libraries came from the immunoSEQ multiplex PCR assay. The immuneACCESS repertoire file appears here via TCRdb, limited to in-frame rearrangements. These files lack a portion of the clones; in checked studies, under half of the deficit traces to unresolved V genes, and the cause of the others is not known. Across this sample there are about 300 clones, with just over 20% seen only once. The leading ten clones occupy approximately 19% of the sample. CDR3 length: 14 amino acids, cysteine to phenylalanine. Kept here is only the CDR3 DNA, which spans 42 bases and is read in frame from base 1. The germline V gene (reference sequence) provides CDR1 MNHNY and CDR2 SVGAGI. The germline ends are 10 bases apart after V is trimmed by 4 bases and J by 0 bases. What the research found in general, with its limitations: Several public clonotypes shared across numerous Burkitt lymphoma patients were found, suggesting shared tumour neoantigen selection absent from diffuse large B-cell lymphoma.

The receptor was isolated from a human donor with Burkitt lymphoma. The rearranged chain carries TRBV6-6 and TRBJ2-7, with the D gene too uncertain to name. Specimen: tumor tissue. Here the CDR3 is given as CASSSPVLSYEQYF. The DNA is TGTGCCAGCAGTTCCCCGGTCCTCTCCTACGAGCAGTACTTC.